This T cell receptor (beta chain) was identified during a study of shared T cell receptors in the human thymus. This table comes from immunoSEQ multiplex PCR, and its TCRdb copy is limited to in-frame clones, with some not included. This sample has about 380,000 clones, with approximately 95% found just once. The CDR3 consists of 16 residues. J lost 4 bases, V lost 6 bases, and 10 bases had no gene match. Germline CDR1 MDHEN, CDR2 SYDVKM. The genes are TRBV28 and TRBJ2-1; 9 bases are shared with TRBD2. The sequenced sample was thymocytes. This TCR derives from a human donor. CDR3 in amino acids: CASSHQLAGIYNEQFF. The CDR3 DNA is TGTGCCAGCAGCCACCAACTAGCGGGTATTTACAATGAGCAGTTCTTC.